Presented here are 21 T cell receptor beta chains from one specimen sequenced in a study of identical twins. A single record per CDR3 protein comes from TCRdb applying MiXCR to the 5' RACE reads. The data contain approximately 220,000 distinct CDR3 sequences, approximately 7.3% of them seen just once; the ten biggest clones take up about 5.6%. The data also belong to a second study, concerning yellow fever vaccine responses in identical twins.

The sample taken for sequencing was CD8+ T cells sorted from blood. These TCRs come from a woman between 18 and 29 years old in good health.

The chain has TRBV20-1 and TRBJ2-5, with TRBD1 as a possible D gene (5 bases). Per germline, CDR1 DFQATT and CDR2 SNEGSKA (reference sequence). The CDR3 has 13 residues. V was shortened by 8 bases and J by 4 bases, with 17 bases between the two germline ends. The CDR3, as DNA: TGCAGTTCACGCAGGGAATACCTAGAGACCCAGTACTTC. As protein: CSSRREYLETQYF.

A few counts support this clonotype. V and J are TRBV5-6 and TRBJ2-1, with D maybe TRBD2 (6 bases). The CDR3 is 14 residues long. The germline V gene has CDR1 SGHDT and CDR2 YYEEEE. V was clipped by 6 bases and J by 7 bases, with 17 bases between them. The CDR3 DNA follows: TGTGCCAGCACCCTTGGAGGGGCTGTGAATGAGCAGTTCTTC. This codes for CASTLGGAVNEQFF. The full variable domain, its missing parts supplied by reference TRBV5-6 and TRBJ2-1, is DAGVTQSPTHLIKTRGQQVTLRCSPKSGHDTVSWYQQALGQGPQFIFQYYEEEERQRGNFPDRFSGHQFPNYSSELNVNALLLGDSALYLCASTLGGAVNEQFFGPGTRLTVL.

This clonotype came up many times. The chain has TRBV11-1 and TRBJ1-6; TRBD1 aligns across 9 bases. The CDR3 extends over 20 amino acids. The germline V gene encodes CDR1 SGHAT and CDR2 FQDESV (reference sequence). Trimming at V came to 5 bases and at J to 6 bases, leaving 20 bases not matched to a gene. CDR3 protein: CASSPEVGTGGYLSNSPLHF. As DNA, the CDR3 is TGTGCCAGCAGCCCAGAGGTGGGAACAGGGGGCTATTTATCTAATTCACCCCTCCACTTT.

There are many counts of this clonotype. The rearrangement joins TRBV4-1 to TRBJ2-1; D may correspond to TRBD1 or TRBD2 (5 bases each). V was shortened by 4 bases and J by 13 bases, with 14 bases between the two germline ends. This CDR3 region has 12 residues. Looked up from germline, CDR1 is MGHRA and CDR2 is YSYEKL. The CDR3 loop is CASSPTGTGQFF. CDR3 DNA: TGCGCCAGCAGCCCCACCGGGACCGGACAGTTCTTC.

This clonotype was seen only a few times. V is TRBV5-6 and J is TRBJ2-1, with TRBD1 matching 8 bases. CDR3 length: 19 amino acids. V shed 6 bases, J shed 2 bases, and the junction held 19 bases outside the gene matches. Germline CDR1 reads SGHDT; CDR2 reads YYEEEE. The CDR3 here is CASTTSQDREMFPYNEQFF. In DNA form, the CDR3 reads TGTGCCAGCACCACGTCGCAGGACAGGGAGATGTTCCCCTACAATGAGCAGTTCTTC. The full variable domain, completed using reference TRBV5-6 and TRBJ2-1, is DAGVTQSPTHLIKTRGQQVTLRCSPKSGHDTVSWYQQALGQGPQFIFQYYEEEERQRGNFPDRFSGHQFPNYSSELNVNALLLGDSALYLCASTTSQDREMFPYNEQFFGPGTRLTVL.

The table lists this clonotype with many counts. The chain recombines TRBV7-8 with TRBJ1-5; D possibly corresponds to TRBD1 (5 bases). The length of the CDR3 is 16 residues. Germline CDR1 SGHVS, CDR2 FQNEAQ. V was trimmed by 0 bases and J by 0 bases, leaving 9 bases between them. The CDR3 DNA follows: TGTGCCAGCAGCTTAGCGGCAGGGTATAGCAATCAGCCCCAGCATTTT. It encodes CASSLAAGYSNQPQHF.

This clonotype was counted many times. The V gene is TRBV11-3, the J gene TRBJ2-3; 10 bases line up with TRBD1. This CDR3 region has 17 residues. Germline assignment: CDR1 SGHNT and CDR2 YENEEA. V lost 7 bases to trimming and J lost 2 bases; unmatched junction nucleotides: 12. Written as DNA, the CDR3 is TGTGCCAGCACCAAACTCCGGGACAGGGGCATCACAGATACGCAGTATTTT. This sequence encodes CASTKLRDRGITDTQYF.

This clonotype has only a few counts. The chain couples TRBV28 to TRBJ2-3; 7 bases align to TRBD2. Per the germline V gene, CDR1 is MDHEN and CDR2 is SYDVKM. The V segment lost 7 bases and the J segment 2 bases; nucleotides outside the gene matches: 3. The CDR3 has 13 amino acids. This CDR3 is CASKRGYTDTQYF. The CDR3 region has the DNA TGTGCCAGCAAGCGGGGATACACAGATACGCAGTATTTT.

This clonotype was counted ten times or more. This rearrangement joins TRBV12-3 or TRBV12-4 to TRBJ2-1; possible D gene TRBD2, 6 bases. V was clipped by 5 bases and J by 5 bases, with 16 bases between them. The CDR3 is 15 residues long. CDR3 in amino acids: CASSTRLVLDNEQFF. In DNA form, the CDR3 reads TGTGCCAGCAGTACCCGACTAGTCCTGGACAATGAGCAGTTCTTC.

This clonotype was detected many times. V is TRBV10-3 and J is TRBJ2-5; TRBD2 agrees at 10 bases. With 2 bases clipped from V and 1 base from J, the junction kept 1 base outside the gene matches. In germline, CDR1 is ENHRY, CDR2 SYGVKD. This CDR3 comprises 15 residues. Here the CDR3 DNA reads TGTGCCATCAGTGAGGGACTAGCGGTCCAAGAGACCCAGTACTTC. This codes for CAISEGLAVQETQYF.

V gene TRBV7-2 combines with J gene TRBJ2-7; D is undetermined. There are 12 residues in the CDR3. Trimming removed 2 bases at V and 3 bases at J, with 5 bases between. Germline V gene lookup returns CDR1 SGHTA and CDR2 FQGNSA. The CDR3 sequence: CASSLSIYEQYF. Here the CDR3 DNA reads TGTGCCAGCAGCTTATCTATCTACGAGCAGTACTTC.

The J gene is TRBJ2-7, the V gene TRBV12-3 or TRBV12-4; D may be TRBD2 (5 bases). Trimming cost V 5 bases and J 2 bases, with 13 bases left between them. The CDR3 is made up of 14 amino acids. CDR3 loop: CASSPLWRAYEQYV. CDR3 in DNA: TGTGCCAGCAGTCCTCTTTGGCGGGCCTACGAGCAGTACGTC.

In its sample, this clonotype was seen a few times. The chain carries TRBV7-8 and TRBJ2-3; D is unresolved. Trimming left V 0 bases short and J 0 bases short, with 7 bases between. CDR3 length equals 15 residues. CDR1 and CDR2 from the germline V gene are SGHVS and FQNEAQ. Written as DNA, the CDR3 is TGTGCCAGCAGCTTAGCCTCCACTAGCACAGATACGCAGTATTTT. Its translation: CASSLASTSTDTQYF.

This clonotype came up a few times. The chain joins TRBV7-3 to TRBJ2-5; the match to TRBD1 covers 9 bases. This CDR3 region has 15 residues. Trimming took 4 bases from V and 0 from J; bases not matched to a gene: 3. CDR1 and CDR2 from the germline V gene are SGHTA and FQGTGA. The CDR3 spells CASSSGQGHQETQYF. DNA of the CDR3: TGTGCCAGCAGCTCGGGACAGGGCCACCAAGAGACCCAGTACTTC.

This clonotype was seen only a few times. The CDR3 DNA sequence: TGTGCCAGCAGCGTAAACACCGCAGGGTACGGCTACACCTTC. It codes for CASSVNTAGYGYTF. This sequence joins TRBV9 and TRBJ1-2; weak D call: TRBD1 (5 bases). The CDR3 has 14 residues. Per germline, CDR1 SGDLS and CDR2 YYNGEE. V shed 1 base and J shed 8 bases, with 15 bases lying between them.

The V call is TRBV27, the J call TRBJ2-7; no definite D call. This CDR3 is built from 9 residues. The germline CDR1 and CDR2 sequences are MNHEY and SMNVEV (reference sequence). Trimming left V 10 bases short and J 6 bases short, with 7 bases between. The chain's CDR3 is CATDLEQYF. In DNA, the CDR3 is TGTGCCACCGACCTCGAGCAGTACTTC.

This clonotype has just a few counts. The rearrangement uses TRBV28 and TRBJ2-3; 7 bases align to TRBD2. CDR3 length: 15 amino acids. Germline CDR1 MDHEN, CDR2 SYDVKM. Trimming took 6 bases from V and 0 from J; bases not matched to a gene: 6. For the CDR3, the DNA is TGTGCCAGCAGCTTAGGACTAGTAAGCACAGATACGCAGTATTTT. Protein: CASSLGLVSTDTQYF.

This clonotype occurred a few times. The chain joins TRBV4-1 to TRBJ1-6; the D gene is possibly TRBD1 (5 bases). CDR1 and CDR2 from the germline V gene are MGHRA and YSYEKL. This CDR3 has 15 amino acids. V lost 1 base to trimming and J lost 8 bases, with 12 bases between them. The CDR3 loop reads CASSQVDRIDSPLHF. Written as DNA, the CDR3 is TGCGCCAGCAGCCAAGTAGACAGAATTGATTCACCCCTCCACTTT.

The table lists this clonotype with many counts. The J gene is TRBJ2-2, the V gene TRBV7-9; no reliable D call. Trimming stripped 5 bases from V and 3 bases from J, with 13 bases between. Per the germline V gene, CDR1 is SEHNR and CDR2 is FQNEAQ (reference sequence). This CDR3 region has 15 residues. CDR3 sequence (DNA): TGTGCCAGCAGCCAGACCCTACGGGACACCGGGGAGCTGTTTTTT. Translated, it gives CASSQTLRDTGELFF.

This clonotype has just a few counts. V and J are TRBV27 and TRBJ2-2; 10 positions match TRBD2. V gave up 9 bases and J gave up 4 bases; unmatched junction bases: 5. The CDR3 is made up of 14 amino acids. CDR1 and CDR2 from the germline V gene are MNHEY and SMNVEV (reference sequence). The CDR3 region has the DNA TGTGCCAGTAGTCTAGCGGGAGTCACCGGGGAGCTGTTTTTT. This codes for CASSLAGVTGELFF.

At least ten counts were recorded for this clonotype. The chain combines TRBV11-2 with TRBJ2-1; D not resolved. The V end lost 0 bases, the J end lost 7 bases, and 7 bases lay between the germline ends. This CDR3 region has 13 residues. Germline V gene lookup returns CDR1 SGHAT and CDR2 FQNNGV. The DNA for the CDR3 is TGTGCCAGCAGCTTAGAGGTGGGGAATGAGCAGTTCTTC. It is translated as CASSLEVGNEQFF.